This T cell receptor (beta chain) was documented in a study of regulatory T cells in long-lasting Graves disease (dated by TCRdb to the early 2020s). As for the study more broadly: To count as having persistent Graves' disease, a patient had to have received antithyroid drug treatment for over 5 years with TSH receptor autoantibodies remaining persistently positive. Peripheral blood TCR sequencing and RNA sequencing compared persistent Graves' disease patients with newly diagnosed Graves' disease patients. The study took place in China and was registered as a clinical trial. TCR sequencing covered about 13 persistent and around 20 newly diagnosed Graves' disease patients, 33 samples in total. On average, persistent Graves' disease patients in the clinical cohort had been on antithyroid drugs for approximately 10 years. What the authors observed across the whole study: As a limitation, the authors acknowledged that the small sample size may reduce accuracy. Patients with persistent disease shared more public clonotypes (roughly 2,900) than newly diagnosed patients did (more than 900). Preferential use of TRBV28, TRBJ1-2 and TRBJ2-5 was observed in persistent disease, whereas TRBV20-1 and TRBJ2-1 were favored in newly diagnosed disease. Lower TCR Shannon entropy and fewer highly expanded clones were observed in persistent Graves' disease patients than in newly diagnosed patients, which suggested clonal expansion. Sequencing and analysis were limited to the TCR beta chain. The study examined only peripheral blood because the primary lesion, thyroid tissue, could not be accessed.

Library prep was done by multiplex PCR. The reads were generated on an Illumina HiSeq 4000. iRepertoire HTBI primers and Arm-PCR amplification of CDR3 regions were used to construct TCR beta libraries. Gel purification was performed on PCR products prior to sequencing. Regarding the original processing steps: A total of fewer than 65 TRBV and 14 TRBJ segments were identified across samples and were used for gene usage analysis of CDR3 amino acid clonotypes. COPE and FqMerger were used to merge the filtered high-quality paired reads into contigs. Contigs were aligned with BLAST to IMGT TRBV, TRBD and TRBJ reference genes, and CDR3 was defined per IMGT. Highly expanded clones were defined as clonotypes with a frequency above 0.1%. Shannon entropy was used to measure repertoire diversity, and the Gini coefficient was used to measure V-J evenness. A clonotype was considered public if more than one individual shared it. TCRdb cleaned the public reads at Q25 with fastp, built clones with MiXCR and kept in-frame beta chains. CDR3 protein duplicates are merged, each entry listing the most common genes and DNA. Here the V and J calls rest on TCRdb's processing, not on the authors' analysis. Recorded for this sample are more than 650,000 distinct CDR3 sequences; 25% to 30% of them occurred a single time. The leading ten clones occupy roughly 41% of the sample.

This specimen's time point label, interpreted: persistent/refractory GD, antithyroid drugs over 5 years with positive TRAb. For both TCR sequencing and RNA sequencing, RNA was extracted from PBMCs in TRIzol. The diagnosis of Graves' disease was made according to American Thyroid Association guidelines. Patients for the study were recruited at an endocrinology department in Xi'an, China. From each patient, approximately 10 milliliters of peripheral blood was collected into an EDTA anticoagulant tube. Ficoll Paque Plus density gradient separation was used to isolate PBMCs, and no additional T cell sorting was done. RNA quality was checked with an Agilent 2100 Bioanalyzer and agarose gel, and concentration with a NanoDrop 2000. This clonotype showed up many times. Which antigen it targets is not known. One base away there is no much larger clone; base qualities are not given. V is shortened by 6 bases, J by 4 bases, and the region joining them spans 12 bases. The CDR3 covers 13 residues, taking in both the cysteine and the phenylalanine. Only CDR3 DNA remains: 39 bases, in frame from the first base.

The receptor's source is a female donor with Graves disease. The chain is made from TRBV12-3 or TRBV12-4 and TRBJ1-1; perhaps TRBD1 is the D gene, with 5 bases matching. Sequences were derived from peripheral blood mononuclear cells (PBMCs), sampled when the disease was refractory, from a patient treated with antithyroid drugs. In nucleotide form, the sequence is TGTGCCAGCAGGAAACAGGATCTCACTGAAGCTTTCTTT. Its amino acids are CASRKQDLTEAFF.